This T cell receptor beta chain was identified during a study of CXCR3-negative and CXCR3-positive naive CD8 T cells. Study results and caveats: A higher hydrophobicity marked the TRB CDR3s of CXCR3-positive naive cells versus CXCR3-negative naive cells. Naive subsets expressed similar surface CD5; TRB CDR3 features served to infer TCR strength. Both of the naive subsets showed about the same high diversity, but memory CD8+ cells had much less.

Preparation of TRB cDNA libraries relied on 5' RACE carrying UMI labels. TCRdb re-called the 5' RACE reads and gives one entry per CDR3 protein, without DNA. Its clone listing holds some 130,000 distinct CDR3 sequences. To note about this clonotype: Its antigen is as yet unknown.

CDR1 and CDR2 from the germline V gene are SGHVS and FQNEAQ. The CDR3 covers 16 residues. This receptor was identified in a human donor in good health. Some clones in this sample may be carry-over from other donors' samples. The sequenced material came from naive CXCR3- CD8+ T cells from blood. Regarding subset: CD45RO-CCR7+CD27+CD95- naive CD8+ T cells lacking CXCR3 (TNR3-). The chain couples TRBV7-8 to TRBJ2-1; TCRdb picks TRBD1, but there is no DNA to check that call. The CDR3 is CASSLAPQDGGNEQFF.